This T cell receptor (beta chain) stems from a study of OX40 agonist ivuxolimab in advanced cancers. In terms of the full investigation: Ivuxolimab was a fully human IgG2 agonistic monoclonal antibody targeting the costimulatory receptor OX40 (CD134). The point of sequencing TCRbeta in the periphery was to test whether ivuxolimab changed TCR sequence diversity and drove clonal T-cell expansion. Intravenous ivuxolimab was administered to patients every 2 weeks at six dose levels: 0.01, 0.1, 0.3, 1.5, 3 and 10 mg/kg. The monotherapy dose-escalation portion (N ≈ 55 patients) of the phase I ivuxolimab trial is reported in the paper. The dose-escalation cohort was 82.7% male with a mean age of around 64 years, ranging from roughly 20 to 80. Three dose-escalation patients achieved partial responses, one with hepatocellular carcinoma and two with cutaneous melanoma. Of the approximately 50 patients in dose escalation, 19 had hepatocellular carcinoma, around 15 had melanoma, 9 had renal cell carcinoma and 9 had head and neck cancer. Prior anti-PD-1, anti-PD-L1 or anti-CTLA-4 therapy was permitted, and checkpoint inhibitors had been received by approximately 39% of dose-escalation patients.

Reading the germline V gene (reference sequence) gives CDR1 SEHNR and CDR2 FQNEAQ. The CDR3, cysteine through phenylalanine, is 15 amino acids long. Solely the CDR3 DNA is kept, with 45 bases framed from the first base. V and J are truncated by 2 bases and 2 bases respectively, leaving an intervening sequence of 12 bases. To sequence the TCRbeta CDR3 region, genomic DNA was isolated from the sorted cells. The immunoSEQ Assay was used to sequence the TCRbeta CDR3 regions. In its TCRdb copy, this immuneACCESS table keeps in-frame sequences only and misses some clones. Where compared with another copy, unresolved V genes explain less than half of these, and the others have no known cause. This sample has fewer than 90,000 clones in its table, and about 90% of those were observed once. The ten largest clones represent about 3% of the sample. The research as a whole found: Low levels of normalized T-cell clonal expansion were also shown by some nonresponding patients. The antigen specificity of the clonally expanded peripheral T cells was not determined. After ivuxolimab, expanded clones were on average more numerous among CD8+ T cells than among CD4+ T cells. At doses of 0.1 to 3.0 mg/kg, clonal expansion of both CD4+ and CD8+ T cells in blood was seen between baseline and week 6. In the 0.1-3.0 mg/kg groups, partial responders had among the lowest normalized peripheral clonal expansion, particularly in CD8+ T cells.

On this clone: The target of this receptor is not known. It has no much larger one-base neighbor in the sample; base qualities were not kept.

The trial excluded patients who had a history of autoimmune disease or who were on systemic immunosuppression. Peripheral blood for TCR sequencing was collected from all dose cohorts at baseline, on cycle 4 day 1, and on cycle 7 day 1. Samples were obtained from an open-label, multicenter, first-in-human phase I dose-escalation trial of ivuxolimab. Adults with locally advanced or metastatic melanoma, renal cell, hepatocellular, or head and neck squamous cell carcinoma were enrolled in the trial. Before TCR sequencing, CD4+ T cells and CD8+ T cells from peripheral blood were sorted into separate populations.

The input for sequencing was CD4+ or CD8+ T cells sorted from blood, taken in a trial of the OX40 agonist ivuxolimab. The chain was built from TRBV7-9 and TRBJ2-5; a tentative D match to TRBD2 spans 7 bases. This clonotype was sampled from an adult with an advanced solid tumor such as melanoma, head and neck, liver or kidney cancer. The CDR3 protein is CASSLLGGPQETQYF. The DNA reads TGTGCCAGCAGCTTATTGGGGGGGCCTCAAGAGACCCAGTACTTC.